The clone carrying this T cell receptor beta chain was seen a single time. As handled by the study authors: Nucleated cell number was recorded as an estimate derived from reference gene primer amplification. Clones were sequenced by immunoSEQ multiplex PCR, and TCRdb holds only the in-frame ones, with some missing. V and J calls and clone size are copied from that table; D and trimming were computed from the DNA. The sample has 250,000 to 350,000 clones, around nine tenths seen once. Seattle enrolled patients during active infection and tracked them longitudinally. These data belong to a study of blood T cell repertoires in COVID-19. Study at large: Specimens from acute and convalescent COVID-19 originated in the United States, Italy and Spain. The cDNA or gDNA used as material had been derived from T cells, B-cell-depleted T cells, or PBMCs.

The germline V gene has CDR1 SGHTA and CDR2 FQGTGA. V was pared by 5 bases and J by 9 bases, with 16 bases between. CDR3 size: 13 residues. The rearrangement uses TRBV7-3 and TRBJ2-5; D perhaps matches TRBD2 (5 bases). The sample was peripheral blood. The TCR comes from a woman aged 25 to 39 with COVID-19, enrolled during active disease. The CDR3: CASSQETIGAQYF. The CDR3 nucleotides are TGTGCCAGCAGCCAAGAGACTATAGGAGCCCAGTACTTC.